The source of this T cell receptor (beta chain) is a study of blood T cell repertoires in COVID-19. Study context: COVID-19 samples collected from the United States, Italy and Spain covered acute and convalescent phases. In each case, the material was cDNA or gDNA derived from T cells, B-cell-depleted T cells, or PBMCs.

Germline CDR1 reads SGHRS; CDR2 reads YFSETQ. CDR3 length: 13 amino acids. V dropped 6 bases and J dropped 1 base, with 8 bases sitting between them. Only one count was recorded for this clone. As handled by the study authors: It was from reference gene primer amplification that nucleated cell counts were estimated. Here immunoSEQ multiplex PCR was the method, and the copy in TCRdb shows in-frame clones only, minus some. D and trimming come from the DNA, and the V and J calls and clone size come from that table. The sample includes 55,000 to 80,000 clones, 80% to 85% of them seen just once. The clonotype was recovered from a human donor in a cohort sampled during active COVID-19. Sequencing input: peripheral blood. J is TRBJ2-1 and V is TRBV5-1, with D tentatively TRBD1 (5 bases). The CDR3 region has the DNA TGCGCCAGCATGCCAGGGTCCTACAATGAGCAGTTCTTC. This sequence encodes CASMPGSYNEQFF.